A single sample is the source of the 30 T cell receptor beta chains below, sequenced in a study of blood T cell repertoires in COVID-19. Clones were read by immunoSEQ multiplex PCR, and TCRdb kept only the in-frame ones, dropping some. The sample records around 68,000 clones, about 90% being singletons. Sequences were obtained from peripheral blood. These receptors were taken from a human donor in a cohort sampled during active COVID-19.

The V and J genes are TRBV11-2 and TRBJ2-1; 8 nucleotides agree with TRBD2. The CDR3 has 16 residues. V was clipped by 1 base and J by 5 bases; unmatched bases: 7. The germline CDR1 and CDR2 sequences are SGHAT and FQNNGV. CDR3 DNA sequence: TGTGCCAGCAGCTTAGGACGGGGGGGCCGGCACAATGAGCAGTTCTTC. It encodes CASSLGRGGRHNEQFF.

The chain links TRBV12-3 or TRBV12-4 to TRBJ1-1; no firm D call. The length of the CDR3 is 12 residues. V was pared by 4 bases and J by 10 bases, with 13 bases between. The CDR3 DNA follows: TGTGCCAGCAGTTCCTTAGGAGTCGGAGCTTTCTTT. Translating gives CASSSLGVGAFF.

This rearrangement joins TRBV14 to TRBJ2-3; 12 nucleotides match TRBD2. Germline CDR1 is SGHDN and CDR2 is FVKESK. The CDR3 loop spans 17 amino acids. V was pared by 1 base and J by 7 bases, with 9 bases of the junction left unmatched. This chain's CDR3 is CASSQVARTSGVNTQYF. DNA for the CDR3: TGTGCCAGCAGCCAAGTGGCTAGGACTAGCGGGGTGAATACGCAGTATTTT.

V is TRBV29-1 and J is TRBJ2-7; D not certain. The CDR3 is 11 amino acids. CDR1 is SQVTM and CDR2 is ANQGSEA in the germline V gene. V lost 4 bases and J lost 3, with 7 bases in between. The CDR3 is CSVVQIYEQYF. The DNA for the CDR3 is TGCAGCGTTGTACAAATCTACGAGCAGTACTTC.

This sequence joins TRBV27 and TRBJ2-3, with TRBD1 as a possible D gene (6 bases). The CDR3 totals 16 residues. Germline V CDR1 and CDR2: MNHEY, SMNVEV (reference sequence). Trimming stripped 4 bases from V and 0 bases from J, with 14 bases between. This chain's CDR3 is CASSSTGFPSTDTQYF. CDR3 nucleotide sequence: TGTGCCAGCAGTTCGACAGGATTCCCTAGCACAGATACGCAGTATTTT.

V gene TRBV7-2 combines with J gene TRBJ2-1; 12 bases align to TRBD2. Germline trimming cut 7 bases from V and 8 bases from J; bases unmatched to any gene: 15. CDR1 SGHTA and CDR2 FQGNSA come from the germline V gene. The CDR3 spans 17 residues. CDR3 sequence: CASISIPGLAGKDEQFF. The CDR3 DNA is TGTGCCAGCATCTCCATACCGGGACTAGCGGGTAAAGATGAGCAGTTCTTC.

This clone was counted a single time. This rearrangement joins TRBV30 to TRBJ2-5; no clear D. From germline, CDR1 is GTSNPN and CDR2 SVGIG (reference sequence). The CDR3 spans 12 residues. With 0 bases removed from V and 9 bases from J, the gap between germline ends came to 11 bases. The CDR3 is CAWSVSQAPQYF. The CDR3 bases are TGTGCCTGGAGTGTATCTCAAGCTCCCCAGTACTTC.

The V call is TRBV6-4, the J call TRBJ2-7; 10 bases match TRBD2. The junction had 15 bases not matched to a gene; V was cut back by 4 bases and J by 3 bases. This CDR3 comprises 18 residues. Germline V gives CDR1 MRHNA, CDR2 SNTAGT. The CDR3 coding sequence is TGTGCCAGCAGTGTCCCTTGGCTAGCGGGGGCCCAAAACTACGAGCAGTACTTC. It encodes CASSVPWLAGAQNYEQYF.

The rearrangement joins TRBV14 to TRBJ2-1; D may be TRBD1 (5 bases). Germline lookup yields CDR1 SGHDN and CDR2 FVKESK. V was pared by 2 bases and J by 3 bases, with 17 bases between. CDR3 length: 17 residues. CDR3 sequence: CASSQKTGGIFYNEQFF. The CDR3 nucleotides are TGTGCCAGCAGCCAAAAAACAGGTGGTATCTTCTACAATGAGCAGTTCTTC.

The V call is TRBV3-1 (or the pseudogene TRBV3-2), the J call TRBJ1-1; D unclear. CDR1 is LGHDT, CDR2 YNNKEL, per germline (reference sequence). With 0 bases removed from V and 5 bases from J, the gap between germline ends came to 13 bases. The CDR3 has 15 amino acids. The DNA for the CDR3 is TGTGCCAGCAGCCAAGATCAAGCTTCGCGGACTGAAGCTTTCTTT. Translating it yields CASSQDQASRTEAFF.

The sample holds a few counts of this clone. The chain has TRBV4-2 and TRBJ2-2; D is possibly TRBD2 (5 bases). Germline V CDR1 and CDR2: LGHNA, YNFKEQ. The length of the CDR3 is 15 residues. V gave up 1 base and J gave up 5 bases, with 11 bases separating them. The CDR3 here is CASSQGSRGTGELFF. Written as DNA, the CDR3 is TGTGCCAGCAGCCAAGGTTCCCGGGGAACCGGGGAGCTGTTTTTT.

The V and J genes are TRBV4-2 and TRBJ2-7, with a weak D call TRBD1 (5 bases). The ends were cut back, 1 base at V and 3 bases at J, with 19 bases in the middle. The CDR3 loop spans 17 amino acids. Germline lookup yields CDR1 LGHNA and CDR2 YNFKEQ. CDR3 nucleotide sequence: TGTGCCAGCAGCCAAGTCCAGGGAACCATCTCTTACTACGAGCAGTACTTC. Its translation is CASSQVQGTISYYEQYF.

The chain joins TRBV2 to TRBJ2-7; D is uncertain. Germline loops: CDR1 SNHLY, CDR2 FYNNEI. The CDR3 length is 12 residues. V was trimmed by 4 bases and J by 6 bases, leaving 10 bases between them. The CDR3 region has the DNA TGTGCCAGCAGTGGGAATAGCCGCGAGCAGTACTTC. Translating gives CASSGNSREQYF.

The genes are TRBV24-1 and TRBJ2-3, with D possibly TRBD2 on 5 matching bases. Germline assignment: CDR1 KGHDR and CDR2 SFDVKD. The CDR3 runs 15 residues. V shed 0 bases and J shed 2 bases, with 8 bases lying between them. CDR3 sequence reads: CATSDLGSPTDTQYF. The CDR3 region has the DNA TGTGCCACCAGTGATTTGGGGAGCCCCACAGATACGCAGTATTTT.

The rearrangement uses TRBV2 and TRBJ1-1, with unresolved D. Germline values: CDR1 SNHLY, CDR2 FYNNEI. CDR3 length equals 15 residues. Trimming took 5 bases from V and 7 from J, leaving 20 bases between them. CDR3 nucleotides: TGTGCCAGCAGTCCTGTGGGCGGAGGAGAAGATGAAGCTTTCTTT. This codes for CASSPVGGGEDEAFF.

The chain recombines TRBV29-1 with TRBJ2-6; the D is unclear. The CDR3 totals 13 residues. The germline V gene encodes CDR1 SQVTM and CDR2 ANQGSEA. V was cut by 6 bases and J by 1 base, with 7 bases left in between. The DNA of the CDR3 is TGCAGCGTCGAGTTTTCTGGGGCCAACGTCCTGACTTTC. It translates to CSVEFSGANVLTF.

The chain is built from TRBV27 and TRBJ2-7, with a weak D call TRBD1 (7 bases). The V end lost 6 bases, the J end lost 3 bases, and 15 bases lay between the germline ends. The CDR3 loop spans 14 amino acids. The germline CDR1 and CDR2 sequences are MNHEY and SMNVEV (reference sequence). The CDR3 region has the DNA TGTGCCAGCAGCTCCTCAGGGGGACTCTACGAGCAGTACTTC. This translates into CASSSSGGLYEQYF.

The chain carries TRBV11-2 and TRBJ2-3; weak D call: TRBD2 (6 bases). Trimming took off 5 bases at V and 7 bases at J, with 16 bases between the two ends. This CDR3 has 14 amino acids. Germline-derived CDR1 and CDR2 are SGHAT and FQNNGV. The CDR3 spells CASSPLGRTNTQYF. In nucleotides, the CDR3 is TGTGCCAGCAGCCCGTTGGGGAGGACGAATACGCAGTATTTT.

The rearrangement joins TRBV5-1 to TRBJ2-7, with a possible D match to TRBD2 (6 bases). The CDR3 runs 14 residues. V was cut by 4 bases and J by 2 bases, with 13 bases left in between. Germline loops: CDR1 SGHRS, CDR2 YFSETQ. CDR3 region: CASSPPGLAYEQYF. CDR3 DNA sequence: TGCGCCAGCAGCCCCCCGGGACTTGCCTACGAGCAGTACTTC.

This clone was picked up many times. This CDR3 reads CASSPGQEYGYTF. The CDR3 DNA reads as TGTGCCAGCAGCCCTGGACAGGAGTATGGCTACACCTTC. V usage is TRBV7-2 and J usage is TRBJ1-2, with 7 bases identical to TRBD1. The CDR3 is 13 amino acids. The germline gives CDR1 SGHTA, CDR2 FQGNSA. V shed 5 bases, J shed 5 bases, and the junction held 5 bases outside the gene matches.

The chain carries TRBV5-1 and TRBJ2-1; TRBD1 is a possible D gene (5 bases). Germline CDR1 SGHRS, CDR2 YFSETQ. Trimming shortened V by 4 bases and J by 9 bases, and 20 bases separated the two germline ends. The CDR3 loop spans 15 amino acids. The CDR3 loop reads CASSATQGNGREQFF. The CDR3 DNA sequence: TGCGCCAGCAGCGCGACGCAGGGAAATGGGCGTGAGCAGTTCTTC.

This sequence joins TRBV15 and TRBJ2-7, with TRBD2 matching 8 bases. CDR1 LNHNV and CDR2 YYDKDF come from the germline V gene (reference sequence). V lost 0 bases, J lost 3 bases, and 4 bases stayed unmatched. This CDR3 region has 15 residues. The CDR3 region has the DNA TGTGCCACCAGCAGAGACCGGGGGGGGAACTACGAGCAGTACTTC. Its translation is CATSRDRGGNYEQYF.

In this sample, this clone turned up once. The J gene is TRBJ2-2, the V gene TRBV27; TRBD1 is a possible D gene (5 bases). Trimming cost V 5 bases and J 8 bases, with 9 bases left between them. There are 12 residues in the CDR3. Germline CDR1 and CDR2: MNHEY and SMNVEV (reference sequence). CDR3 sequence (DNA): TGTGCCAGCAGTCTCAGGGCGGGGGAGCTGTTTTTT. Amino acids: CASSLRAGELFF.

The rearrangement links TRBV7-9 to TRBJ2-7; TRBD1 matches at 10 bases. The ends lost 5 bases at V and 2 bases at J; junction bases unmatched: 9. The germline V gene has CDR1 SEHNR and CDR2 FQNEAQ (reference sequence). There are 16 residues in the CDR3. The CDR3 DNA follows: TGTGCCAGCAGCCGAGCCCACGGGACAGGGGCCTACGAGCAGTACTTC. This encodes CASSRAHGTGAYEQYF.

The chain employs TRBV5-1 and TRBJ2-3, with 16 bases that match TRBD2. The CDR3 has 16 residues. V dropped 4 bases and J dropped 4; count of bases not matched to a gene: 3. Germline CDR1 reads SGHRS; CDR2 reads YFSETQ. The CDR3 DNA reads TGCGCCAGCAGCGCTGGGACTAGCGGGGGGGCAGATACGCAGTATTTT. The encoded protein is CASSAGTSGGADTQYF.

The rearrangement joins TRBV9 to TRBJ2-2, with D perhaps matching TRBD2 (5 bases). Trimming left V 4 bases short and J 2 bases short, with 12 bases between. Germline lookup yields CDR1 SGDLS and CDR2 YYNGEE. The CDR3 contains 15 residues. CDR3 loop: CASSSRTRNTGELFF. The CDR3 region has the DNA TGTGCCAGCAGCTCCCGGACTCGTAACACCGGGGAGCTGTTTTTT. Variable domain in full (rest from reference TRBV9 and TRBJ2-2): DSGVTQTPKHLITATGQRVTLRCSPRSGDLSVYWYQQSLDQGLQFLIQYYNGEERAKGNILERFSAQQFPDLHSELNLSSLELGDSALYFCASSSRTRNTGELFFGEGSRLTVL.

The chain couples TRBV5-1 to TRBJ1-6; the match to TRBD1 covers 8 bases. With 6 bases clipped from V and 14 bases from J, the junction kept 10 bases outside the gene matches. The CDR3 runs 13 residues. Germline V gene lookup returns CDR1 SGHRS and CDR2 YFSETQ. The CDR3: CASKETGDVALHF. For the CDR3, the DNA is TGCGCCAGCAAGGAGACAGGGGATGTAGCCCTCCACTTT. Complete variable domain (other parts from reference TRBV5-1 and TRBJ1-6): KAGVTQTPRYLIKTRGQQVTLSCSPISGHRSVSWYQQTPGQGLQFLFEYFSETQRNKGNFPGRFSGRQFSNSRSEMNVSTLELGDSALYLCASKETGDVALHFGNGTRLTVT.

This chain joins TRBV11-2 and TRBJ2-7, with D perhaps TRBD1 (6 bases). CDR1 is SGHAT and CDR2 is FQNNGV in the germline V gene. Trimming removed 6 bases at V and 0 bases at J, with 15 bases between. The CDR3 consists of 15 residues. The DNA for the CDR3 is TGTGCCAGCAGTCGCATTGCAGGGGTCTCCTACGAGCAGTACTTC. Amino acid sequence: CASSRIAGVSYEQYF.

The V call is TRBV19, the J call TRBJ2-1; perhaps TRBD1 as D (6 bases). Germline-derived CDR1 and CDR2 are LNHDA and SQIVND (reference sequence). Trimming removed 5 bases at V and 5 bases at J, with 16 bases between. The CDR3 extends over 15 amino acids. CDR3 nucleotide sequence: TGTGCCAGTAGTTCGGGATCTACAGGGAACAATGAGCAGTTCTTC. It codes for CASSSGSTGNNEQFF.

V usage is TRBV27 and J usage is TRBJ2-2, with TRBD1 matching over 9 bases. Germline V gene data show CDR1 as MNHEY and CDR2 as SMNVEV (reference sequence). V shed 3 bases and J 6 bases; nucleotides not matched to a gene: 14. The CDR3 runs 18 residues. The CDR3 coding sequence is TGTGCCAGCAGTTTGAGACTGCCTGGACAGGGGACCCCCGGGGAGCTGTTTTTT. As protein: CASSLRLPGQGTPGELFF.